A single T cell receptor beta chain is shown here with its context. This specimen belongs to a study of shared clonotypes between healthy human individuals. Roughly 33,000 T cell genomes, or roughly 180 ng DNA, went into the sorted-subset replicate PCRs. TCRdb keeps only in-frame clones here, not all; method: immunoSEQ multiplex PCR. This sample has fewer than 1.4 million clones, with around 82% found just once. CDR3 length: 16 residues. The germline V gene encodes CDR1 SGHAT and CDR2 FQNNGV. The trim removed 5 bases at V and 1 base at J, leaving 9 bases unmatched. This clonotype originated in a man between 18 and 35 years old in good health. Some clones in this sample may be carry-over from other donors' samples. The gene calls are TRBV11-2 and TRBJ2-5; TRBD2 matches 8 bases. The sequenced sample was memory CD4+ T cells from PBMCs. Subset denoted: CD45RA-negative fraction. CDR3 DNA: TGTGCCAGCAGCCGTGGAGTCAGCGGGGGCCAAGAGACCCAGTACTTC. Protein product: CASSRGVSGGQETQYF.